This T cell receptor beta chain was sequenced in a study of technical replicates of blood from a handful of donors. TCRdb keeps only in-frame clones here, not all; method: immunoSEQ multiplex PCR. The table includes around 13,000 clones, approximately 86% detected once. Trimming at V came to 8 bases and at J to 3 bases, leaving 11 bases not matched to a gene. The CDR3 covers 15 residues. Per germline, CDR1 SQVTM and CDR2 ANQGSEA. Source material: PBMCs. This clonotype was obtained from a human donor in good health. V is TRBV29-1 and J is TRBJ2-2; TRBD2 matches 8 bases. The CDR3 bases are TGCAGCACCTCGGGGGGGACGGAGGACACCGGGGAGCTGTTTTTT. Encoded protein: CSTSGGTEDTGELFF.